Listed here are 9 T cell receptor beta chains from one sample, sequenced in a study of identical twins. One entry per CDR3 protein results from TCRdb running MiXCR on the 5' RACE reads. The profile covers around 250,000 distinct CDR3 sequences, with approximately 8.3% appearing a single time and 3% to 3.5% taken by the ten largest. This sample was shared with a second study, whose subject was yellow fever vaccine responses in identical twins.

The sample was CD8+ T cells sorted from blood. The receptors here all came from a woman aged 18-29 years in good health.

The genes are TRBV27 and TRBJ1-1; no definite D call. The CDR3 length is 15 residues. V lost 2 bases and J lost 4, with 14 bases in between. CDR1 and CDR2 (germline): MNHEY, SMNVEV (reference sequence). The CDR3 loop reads CASSLGGLGSTEAFF. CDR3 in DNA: TGTGCCAGCAGTTTAGGCGGCCTCGGAAGCACTGAAGCTTTCTTT.

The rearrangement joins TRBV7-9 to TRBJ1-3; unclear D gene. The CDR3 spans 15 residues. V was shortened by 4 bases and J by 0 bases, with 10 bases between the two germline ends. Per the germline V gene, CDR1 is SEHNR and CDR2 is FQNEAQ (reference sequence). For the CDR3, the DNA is TGTGCCAGCAGCTCCTCCGGGAGCTCTGGAAACACCATATATTTT. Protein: CASSSSGSSGNTIYF.

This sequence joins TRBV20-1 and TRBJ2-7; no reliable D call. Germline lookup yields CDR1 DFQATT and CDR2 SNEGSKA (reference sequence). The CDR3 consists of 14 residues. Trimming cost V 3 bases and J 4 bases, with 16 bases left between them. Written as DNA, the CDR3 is TGCAGTGCTAGGCTGTCCGTCCTCCTTTACGAGCAGTACTTC. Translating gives CSARLSVLLYEQYF.

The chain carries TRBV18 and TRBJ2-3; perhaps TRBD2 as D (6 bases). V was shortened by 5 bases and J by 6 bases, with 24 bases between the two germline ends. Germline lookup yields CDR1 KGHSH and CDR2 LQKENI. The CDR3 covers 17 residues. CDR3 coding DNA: TGTGCCAGCTCAGGCATGGATTGGACTACGGTTGACGATACGCAGTATTTT. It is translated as CASSGMDWTTVDDTQYF.

In DNA, the CDR3 is TGTGCCAGCAGCCAAGTGGGGGACTCCACAGATACGCAGTATTTT. It yields the protein CASSQVGDSTDTQYF. V gene TRBV3-1 combines with J gene TRBJ2-3; possible D gene TRBD2, 6 bases. CDR3 length: 15 residues. V was trimmed by 1 base and J by 2 bases, leaving 10 bases between them. Germline CDR1 is LGHDT and CDR2 is YNNKEL (reference sequence).

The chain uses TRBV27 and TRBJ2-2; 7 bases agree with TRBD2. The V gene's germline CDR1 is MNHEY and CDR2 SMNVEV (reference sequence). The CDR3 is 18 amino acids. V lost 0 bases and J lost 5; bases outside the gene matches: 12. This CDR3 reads CASSLSPLAEMVTGELFF. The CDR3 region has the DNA TGTGCCAGCAGTTTATCACCCCTAGCGGAAATGGTTACCGGGGAGCTGTTTTTT.

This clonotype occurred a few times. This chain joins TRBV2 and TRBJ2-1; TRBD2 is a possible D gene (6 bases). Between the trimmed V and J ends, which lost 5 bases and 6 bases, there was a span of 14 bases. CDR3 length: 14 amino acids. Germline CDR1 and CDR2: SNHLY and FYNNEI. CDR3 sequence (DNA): TGTGCCAGCAGTCCGGGGGTCGGGGGCAATGAGCAGTTCTTC. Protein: CASSPGVGGNEQFF. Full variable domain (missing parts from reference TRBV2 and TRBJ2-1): EPEVTQTPSHQVTQMGQEVILRCVPISNHLYFYWYRQILGQKVEFLVSFYNNEISEKSEIFDDQFSVERPDGSNFTLKIRSTKLEDSAMYFCASSPGVGGNEQFFGPGTRLTVL.

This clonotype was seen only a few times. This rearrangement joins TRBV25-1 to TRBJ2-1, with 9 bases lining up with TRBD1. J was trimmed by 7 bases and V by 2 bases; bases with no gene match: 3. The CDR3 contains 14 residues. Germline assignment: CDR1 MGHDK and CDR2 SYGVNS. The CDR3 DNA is TGTGCCAGCAGTGAAGTAGGGACAGGGAATGAGCAGTTCTTC. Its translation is CASSEVGTGNEQFF.

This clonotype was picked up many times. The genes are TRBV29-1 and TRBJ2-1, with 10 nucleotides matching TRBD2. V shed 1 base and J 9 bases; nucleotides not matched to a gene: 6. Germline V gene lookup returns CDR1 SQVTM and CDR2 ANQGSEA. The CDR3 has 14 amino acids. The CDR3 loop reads CSVEGLAGAAEQFF. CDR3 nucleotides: TGCAGCGTTGAAGGCCTAGCGGGGGCGGCTGAGCAGTTCTTC.